The rows below give T cell receptor beta chains drawn from one sample of a study of read filtering for tumor transcriptome and immune sequencing. TCRdb processed the reads anew with MiXCR; each CDR3 protein has one entry. The sample includes some 130,000 distinct CDR3 sequences, 10% to 15% of them seen just once. What was sequenced was a population of CD138-negative cells sorted from bone marrow. Receptors originate from a donor older than 35 with multiple myeloma. Both conserved end residues are trimmed from each CDR3.

TRBV20-1 SARDWRQVDEQY
TRBV9 ASSVGSSGPNNEQF
TRBV15 ATGLADSYEQY
TRBV28 ASSLNPLLPYNEQF
TRBV7-9 ASSTQTSGINEQY
TRBV12-3/TRBV12-4 ASRTQALQNEKLF
TRBV5-6 ASSLTATSSGPLVTQY
TRBV20-1 SAGVRGGSTDTQY
TRBV20-1 SARDRRYNTGQLF
TRBV14 ASSRRTSPGELF
TRBV6-2/TRBV6-3 ASSYDRKMNTEAF
TRBV5-1 ASSFRQGLAKNIQY
TRBV6-6 ASSPRTDAEQF
TRBV7-2 ASSPLRGGGQETQY
TRBV11-1 ASSFSGAERETQY
TRBV12-3/TRBV12-4 AGSFRASGGENNEPF
TRBV6-2/TRBV6-3 ASRSLAGSNEQY
TRBV27 ASSLTYQGANQPQH
TRBV20-1 IGMKDANTEAF
TRBV11-1 ASRRAQGDPGYT
TRBV20-1 SARDGGGSYEQY
TRBV7-2 ASSLQSAGDTDTQY
TRBV28 ASSLHRGRAEAF
TRBV4-1 ASTPRSGGGTEAF